Sequencing of this T cell receptor beta chain was carried out in a study of vaccination effects on CD4 cells after COVID-19. Across the study: Sequencing in the ViraFEST assay came after antigen-specific CD4+ T cells had been expanded with viral peptide pools, which were used to stimulate PBMC. Culturing of two million PBMC per well took place with around 10 IU/ml IL-2 and about 9.3 ug/ml peptides.

The data were produced by immunoSEQ multiplex PCR, yet TCRdb's version contains in-frame clones alone and is incomplete. The sample has under 55,000 clones, more than 65% seen once. The V gene lost 0 bases and the J gene lost 4 bases, with 12 bases spanning the gap. The CDR3 contains 15 residues. From germline, CDR1 is SGHAT and CDR2 FQNNGV. This clone was picked up a small number of times. The antigen remains unidentified. Investigators separated out CD4+ T cells once around 9 days of culture had passed. Participants were given two doses of BNT162b2 or mRNA-1273 vaccine. The sample consisted of CD4+ T cells from PBMCs cultured without peptide, taken after COVID-19 vaccination. This TCR came from a human donor who received a COVID-19 vaccine. This rearrangement joins TRBV11-2 to TRBJ1-1, with a possible D match to TRBD1 (6 bases). CDR3 protein: CASSLEWGQGTEAFF. The DNA of the CDR3 is TGTGCCAGCAGCTTAGAATGGGGGCAAGGCACTGAAGCTTTCTTT.